This entry lists 25 T cell receptor beta chains sequenced from one sample in a study of CD8 T cells in Susac syndrome. Random hexamers were used to reverse transcribe an amount of roughly 0.45 to 1 ug RNA. TCRdb re-analysed the immunoSEQ multiplex PCR reads in MiXCR, keeping a single row per CDR3 protein. The sample lists about 300,000 distinct CDR3 sequences; around nine tenths were seen once. Sequences were obtained from CD8+ T cells from PBMCs. The source of these receptors is a human donor with multiple sclerosis.

The V gene is TRBV19, the J gene TRBJ2-1, with D possibly matching TRBD2 (6 bases). The CDR3 covers 14 residues. With 9 bases removed from V and 5 bases from J, the gap between germline ends came to 17 bases. Germline V lookup: CDR1 LNHDA, CDR2 SQIVND (reference sequence). The CDR3 loop is CARGGLLHNNEQFF. CDR3 sequence (DNA): TGTGCCAGGGGAGGACTACTTCACAACAATGAGCAGTTCTTC.

This clonotype was detected once. The chain links TRBV4-2 to TRBJ2-5; 7 bases line up with TRBD2. This CDR3 contains 17 residues. CDR1 LGHNA and CDR2 YNFKEQ come from the germline V gene. V lost 1 base to trimming and J lost 1 base; unmatched junction nucleotides: 9. The CDR3 region has the DNA TGTGCCAGCAGCCAAGTCTCTAGCGGAGACCTCCAAGAGACCCAGTACTTC. Translation: CASSQVSSGDLQETQYF.

This chain joins TRBV7-9 and TRBJ2-7, with D possibly being TRBD2 (5 bases). Germline CDR1 is SEHNR and CDR2 is FQNEAQ (reference sequence). The length of the CDR3 is 13 residues. V was clipped by 7 bases and J by 2 bases, with 12 bases between them. Here the CDR3 reads CASTLPGTYEQYF. The CDR3 DNA follows: TGTGCCAGCACCTTGCCGGGGACCTACGAGCAGTACTTC.

The rearrangement joins TRBV27 to TRBJ2-2; D is possibly TRBD1 (5 bases). Germline loops: CDR1 MNHEY, CDR2 SMNVEV (reference sequence). V dropped 5 bases and J dropped 6 bases, with 13 bases sitting between them. The CDR3 totals 14 residues. The chain's CDR3 is CASSPTPRAGELFF. The CDR3 DNA reads as TGTGCCAGCAGTCCCACCCCCAGGGCCGGGGAGCTGTTTTTT.

V usage is TRBV10-3 and J usage is TRBJ2-5, with 8 bases lining up with TRBD2. The V and J ends lost 6 bases and 4 bases, in that order; junction bases with no gene match: 10. The CDR3 is 15 amino acids. CDR1 is ENHRY and CDR2 is SYGVKD in the germline V gene. The CDR3 is CAIRSPGGLGETQYF. Here the CDR3 DNA reads TGTGCCATCAGGAGTCCGGGGGGGCTTGGAGAGACCCAGTACTTC.

The chain employs TRBV3-1 and TRBJ2-7; TRBD1 aligns across 8 bases. Trimming cost V 1 base and J 2 bases; bases outside gene matches: 1. This CDR3 contains 14 residues. Germline V lookup: CDR1 LGHDT, CDR2 YNNKEL (reference sequence). As DNA, the CDR3 is TGTGCCAGCAGCCAAGGGGACAGGACCTACGAGCAGTACTTC. It is translated as CASSQGDRTYEQYF.

The rearrangement uses TRBV29-1 and TRBJ2-3; D might be TRBD2 (6 bases). With 7 bases removed from V and 2 bases from J, the gap between germline ends came to 19 bases. The CDR3 consists of 15 residues. Germline V gives CDR1 SQVTM, CDR2 ANQGSEA. The CDR3 region is CSGPRVSGYTDTQYF. The CDR3 region has the DNA TGCAGCGGACCTAGAGTCAGCGGGTACACAGATACGCAGTATTTT.

V is TRBV29-1 and J is TRBJ2-3, with no clear D. Trimming took off 1 base at V and 3 bases at J, with 17 bases between the two ends. This CDR3 is built from 16 residues. From germline, CDR1 is SQVTM and CDR2 ANQGSEA. The DNA of the CDR3 is TGCAGCGTTGAAGGGCCACCTGAAGGGCGGACAGATACGCAGTATTTT. It translates to CSVEGPPEGRTDTQYF.

The V call is TRBV28, the J call TRBJ2-1; 7 nucleotides match TRBD2. Germline loops: CDR1 MDHEN, CDR2 SYDVKM. V shed 3 bases, J shed 0 bases, and the junction held 5 bases outside the gene matches. The CDR3 extends over 16 amino acids. CDR3 sequence (DNA): TGTGCCAGCAGTTTCACCGGCGGGAGCTCCTACAATGAGCAGTTCTTC. This sequence encodes CASSFTGGSSYNEQFF.

This clonotype was observed a handful of times. The chain is built from TRBV2 and TRBJ2-2; D not resolved. The CDR3 length is 14 residues. Germline CDR1 is SNHLY and CDR2 is FYNNEI. V was shortened by 8 bases and J by 1 base, with 11 bases between the two germline ends. CDR3: CASEPAGNTGELFF. The CDR3, as DNA: TGTGCCAGCGAGCCCGCTGGGAACACCGGGGAGCTGTTTTTT. Full variable domain (remainder filled in from reference TRBV2 and TRBJ2-2): EPEVTQTPSHQVTQMGQEVILRCVPISNHLYFYWYRQILGQKVEFLVSFYNNEISEKSEIFDDQFSVERPDGSNFTLKIRSTKLEDSAMYFCASEPAGNTGELFFGEGSRLTVL.

This chain links TRBV27 with TRBJ2-3, with D maybe TRBD2 (6 bases). Deletions cut 3 bases from V and 6 bases from J, with 10 bases between. The CDR3 is 13 amino acids. The germline V gene has CDR1 MNHEY and CDR2 SMNVEV (reference sequence). CDR3 in DNA: TGTGCCAGCAGTTTCCCCAGCGGGGATACGCAGTATTTT. Translation gives CASSFPSGDTQYF.

This clonotype was found a few times. The gene calls are TRBV4-3 and TRBJ2-7, with 9 nucleotides matching TRBD1. V lost 5 bases, J lost 3 bases, and 5 bases stayed unmatched. From germline, CDR1 is LGHNA and CDR2 YSLEER. This CDR3 comprises 14 residues. DNA of the CDR3: TGCGCCAGCAGCACCGGGACAGGGTACTACGAGCAGTACTTC. Encoded protein: CASSTGTGYYEQYF.

The chain combines TRBV27 with TRBJ1-2; D is unclear. The CDR3 covers 15 residues. The ends were cut back, 5 bases at V and 8 bases at J, with 21 bases in the middle. Per the germline V gene, CDR1 is MNHEY and CDR2 is SMNVEV (reference sequence). The CDR3 DNA reads TGTGCCAGCAGTACGGGCCCCTATCCCCCTTCCGGCTACACCTTC. Its translation is CASSTGPYPPSGYTF.

This clonotype showed up just a few times. The J gene is TRBJ1-1, the V gene TRBV4-1; D is uncertain. The CDR3 sequence is 12 residues long. V was clipped by 3 bases and J by 5 bases, with 7 bases between them. Germline CDR1 MGHRA, CDR2 YSYEKL. CDR3 residues: CASSHQTTEAFF. The CDR3 DNA follows: TGCGCCAGCAGCCATCAGACTACTGAAGCTTTCTTT.

This chain uses TRBV20-1 with TRBJ2-5; 11 bases fit TRBD2. The CDR3 is 19 amino acids. CDR1 is DFQATT and CDR2 is SNEGSKA in the germline V gene (reference sequence). CDR3 sequence: CSLTSQTSGMIGITETQYF. The CDR3 DNA is TGCAGCCTAACCTCTCAGACTAGCGGGATGATTGGTATTACAGAGACCCAGTACTTC.

The rearrangement links TRBV7-2 to TRBJ1-1, with D uncertain. The V end was cut by 2 bases, the J end by 4 bases, with 5 bases between. CDR1 is SGHTA, CDR2 FQGNSA, per germline. The CDR3 length is 12 residues. Here the CDR3 DNA reads TGTGCCAGCAGCTTACTAGGCACTGAAGCTTTCTTT. It encodes CASSLLGTEAFF.

This clonotype was seen just once. The chain uses TRBV19 and TRBJ1-5, with D possibly TRBD1 on 5 matching bases. Trimming pared 7 bases from V and 0 bases from J, leaving 19 bases between. The CDR3 extends over 17 amino acids. Germline V gives CDR1 LNHDA, CDR2 SQIVND (reference sequence). The CDR3 DNA reads TGTGCCAGTACTCCAGGAGTATGGGGGTATAGCAATCAGCCCCAGCATTTT. Protein product: CASTPGVWGYSNQPQHF.

This chain connects TRBV21-1 to TRBJ2-5. TRBV21-1 corresponds to a pseudogene. CDR3 length equals 12 residues. For the CDR3, the DNA is TGTGCCAGCAGCAAAGCAACCGAGACCCAGTACTTC. The encoded protein is CASSKATETQYF.

The chain carries TRBV20-1 and TRBJ1-1; TRBD1 might be the D (6 bases). Germline values: CDR1 DFQATT, CDR2 SNEGSKA (reference sequence). The CDR3 runs to 12 residues. V was clipped by 5 bases and J by 7 bases, with 14 bases between them. For the CDR3, the DNA is TGCAGTGCTCGGGCACAGGGCGGTGAAGCTTTCTTT. It is translated as CSARAQGGEAFF.

This clonotype was seen only once. V usage is TRBV20-1 and J usage is TRBJ2-3; a weak D match, TRBD2 (5 bases). The V gene lost 0 bases and the J gene lost 0 bases, with 16 bases spanning the gap. The germline gives CDR1 DFQATT, CDR2 SNEGSKA (reference sequence). The CDR3 covers 17 residues. The CDR3 sequence: CSARDPGSTSSTDTQYF. CDR3 nucleotides: TGCAGTGCTAGAGACCCGGGGTCAACCTCTAGCACAGATACGCAGTATTTT.

This rearrangement joins TRBV2 to TRBJ2-3; weak D call: TRBD1 (6 bases). Germline-derived CDR1 and CDR2 are SNHLY and FYNNEI. Trimming removed 4 bases at V and 4 bases at J, with 12 bases between. The CDR3 runs 14 residues. In nucleotides, the CDR3 is TGTGCCAGCAGTGCGGGGCAGGGGCCAGATACGCAGTATTTT. It yields the protein CASSAGQGPDTQYF. The variable domain in full, with the rest retrieved from reference TRBV2 and TRBJ2-3, is EPEVTQTPSHQVTQMGQEVILRCVPISNHLYFYWYRQILGQKVEFLVSFYNNEISEKSEIFDDQFSVERPDGSNFTLKIRSTKLEDSAMYFCASSAGQGPDTQYFGPGTRLTVL.

V gene TRBV29-1 combines with J gene TRBJ2-2, with 9 bases fitting TRBD2. The germline V gene has CDR1 SQVTM and CDR2 ANQGSEA. CDR3 size: 14 residues. V lost 8 bases and J lost 8; bases outside the gene matches: 12. CDR3 residues: CSFPVAGESGELFF. The CDR3 DNA reads as TGCAGCTTCCCGGTAGCGGGGGAGTCTGGGGAGCTGTTTTTT.

This sequence joins TRBV29-1 and TRBJ2-2; a possible D gene is TRBD2 (5 bases). CDR3 length: 13 residues. Germline V lookup: CDR1 SQVTM, CDR2 ANQGSEA. Deletions cut 4 bases from V and 1 base from J, with 7 bases between. CDR3 in amino acids: CSVVGRNTGELFF. CDR3 sequence (DNA): TGCAGCGTTGTGGGGAGGAACACCGGGGAGCTGTTTTTT.

The chain couples TRBV3-1 to TRBJ2-7; the D is unclear. Germline CDR1 is LGHDT and CDR2 is YNNKEL (reference sequence). The CDR3 is made up of 15 amino acids. V lost 5 bases and J 3 bases, leaving 17 bases between the germline ends. The CDR3, as DNA: TGTGCCAGCAGCGTCTCTCGCGGAGTTTTCTACGAGCAGTACTTC. This gives the protein CASSVSRGVFYEQYF.

V gene TRBV7-2 combines with J gene TRBJ2-1; D is possibly TRBD2 (5 bases). V lost 2 bases, J lost 4 bases, and 15 bases lay in between. This CDR3 spans 16 amino acids. The germline gives CDR1 SGHTA, CDR2 FQGNSA. CDR3 region: CASSLLAGDPYNEQFF. The DNA of the CDR3 is TGTGCCAGCAGCTTACTGGCGGGTGACCCTTACAATGAGCAGTTCTTC.